The clone carrying this T cell receptor beta chain came up a few times. Amplified regions were TCR beta CDR3 sequences from RNA transcripts. First-round RT-PCR of the TCR CDR3 relied on the HTBI primer set. TCRdb used MiXCR to reprocess the multiplex PCR reads, holding one entry per CDR3 protein. The sample carries 250,000 to 300,000 distinct CDR3 sequences, roughly an eighth recorded once. Germline V CDR1 and CDR2: MNHNY, SVGAGI (reference sequence). Trimming cost V 2 bases and J 6 bases, with 12 bases left between them. The CDR3 is made up of 14 amino acids. This sample was included in a study of T cells in Graves' hyperthyroidism and ophthalmopathy.

The genes are TRBV6-6 and TRBJ2-3; D gene ambiguous. This clonotype originated in a woman in her thirties or forties with Graves' hyperthyroidism. Sequencing was performed on blood. CDR3 in amino acids: CASSYPDVLDTQYF. Written as DNA, the CDR3 is TGTGCCAGCAGTTACCCTGATGTTTTGGATACGCAGTATTTT.